The TCR beta chain under discussion was sequenced for a study of blood T cell repertoires in COVID-19. Study as a whole: COVID-19 samples collected from the United States, Italy and Spain covered acute and convalescent phases. PBMCs, B-cell-depleted T cells, or T cells were the source of the cDNA or gDNA that made up the material.

Trimming shortened V by 5 bases and J by 8 bases, and 13 bases separated the two germline ends. Per germline, CDR1 LNHDA and CDR2 SQIVND (reference sequence). CDR3 length equals 13 residues. No more than 2 weeks before study entry, exposed participants had met a case of COVID-19. In the original analysis: Reference gene primer amplification gave estimated nucleated cell counts. Sequenced by immunoSEQ multiplex PCR; TCRdb stores in-frame clones only, minus some. V and J calls and clone size are given by that table; D and trimming were obtained from the DNA. The sample has approximately 300,000 clones; approximately 91% are singletons.

The receptor comes from a woman in her thirties who had been exposed to COVID-19. Sequencing was performed on PBMCs or T cells enriched from blood (not recorded which). The rearrangement uses TRBV19 and TRBJ1-5, with D perhaps TRBD1 (6 bases). Here the CDR3 DNA reads TGTGCCAGTAGTCCAGGGGTTGAAAAGCCCCAGCATTTT. Its translation is CASSPGVEKPQHF.